These T cell receptor beta chains were read from a single sample in a study of control samples from healthy donors and cancer patients. Measured with immunoSEQ multiplex PCR; TCRdb has only the in-frame clones, and not every one. The table has about 25,000 clones, around 85% seen once; the top ten hold approximately 6.9%. The material sequenced was PBMCs. Receptors were obtained from an older woman with head and neck cancer. Each CDR3 is given with its conserved first and last residue. A D gene is named only where the DNA matches it firmly. Clone size appears in some rows only: once, few, many, or a class for an expanded clone.

d_gene	abundance	v_gene	j_gene	CDR3aa	CDR3nt
NA	NA	TRBV29-1	TRBJ1-2	CSVRMTGDYGYTF	TGCAGCGTTCGAATGACAGGAGACTATGGCTACACCTTC
TRBD1	NA	TRBV6-2/TRBV6-3	TRBJ2-3	CASSGTGASAYADTQYF	TGTGCCAGCAGCGGTACAGGGGCATCGGCATATGCAGATACGCAGTATTTT
TRBD2	NA	TRBV15	TRBJ2-7	CATSSGLAVAYEQYF	TGTGCCACCAGCTCCGGACTAGCGGTAGCCTACGAGCAGTACTTC
TRBD2	NA	TRBV7-2	TRBJ2-3	CASSLPLGGGASTDTQYF	TGTGCCAGCAGCCTACCTCTTGGCGGGGGGGCTAGCACAGATACGCAGTATTTT
TRBD1	NA	TRBV29-1	TRBJ1-1	CSVEDRSGGMKAFF	TGCAGCGTTGAAGATCGGTCAGGGGGCATGAAAGCTTTCTTT
TRBD2	once	TRBV6-2/TRBV6-3	TRBJ2-2	CASSRLGTRPGELFF	TGTGCCAGCAGTCGCCTAGGGACTAGACCCGGGGAGCTGTTTTTT
TRBD1	NA	TRBV29-1	TRBJ2-7	CSVGTGTYEQYF	TGCAGCGTCGGGACAGGGACCTACGAGCAGTACTTC
NA	NA	TRBV9	TRBJ2-7	CASSVGGGEVGEQYF	TGTGCCAGCAGCGTAGGAGGAGGGGAGGTAGGAGAGCAGTACTTC
NA	NA	TRBV2	TRBJ2-5	CASSEQARLGETQYF	TGTGCCAGCAGTGAGCAGGCCCGATTAGGAGAGACCCAGTACTTC
TRBD1	once	TRBV19	TRBJ1-4	CASFSGTGSEKLFF	TGTGCCAGTTTCTCCGGGACAGGGAGTGAAAAACTGTTTTTT
TRBD1	NA	TRBV11-2	TRBJ1-2	CASSPYSGTGGYGYTF	TGTGCCAGCAGCCCTTATTCCGGGACAGGAGGCTATGGCTACACCTTC
NA	once	TRBV2	TRBJ1-1	CASSEYGEAFF	TGTGCCAGCAGTGAATATGGTGAAGCTTTCTTT
TRBD1	NA	TRBV5-4	TRBJ1-1	CASSSGTGNTEAFF	TGTGCCAGCAGCTCGGGGACAGGTAACACTGAAGCTTTCTTT
TRBD1	NA	TRBV5-6	TRBJ1-6	CASSLRPGQGAHNSPLHF	TGTGCCAGCAGCCTCCGACCGGGACAGGGGGCGCATAATTCACCCCTCCACTTT
TRBD2	NA	TRBV7-2	TRBJ2-1	CASSYRGRASSYNEQFF	TGTGCCAGCAGCTACCGCGGGAGGGCGAGCTCCTACAATGAGCAGTTCTTC
NA	NA	TRBV6-2/TRBV6-3	TRBJ1-6	CASSYSTYESSYNSPLHF	TGTGCCAGCAGTTACTCGACTTACGAGAGCTCCTATAATTCACCCCTCCACTTT
TRBD2	NA	TRBV25-1	TRBJ2-1	CASSDSSGGPSYNEQFF	TGTGCCAGCAGTGACTCTAGCGGGGGGCCTTCCTACAATGAGCAGTTCTTC
TRBD2	NA	TRBV7-2	TRBJ2-3	CASSIWGGDTQYF	TGTGCCAGCAGCATATGGGGGGGAGATACGCAGTATTTT
NA	NA	TRBV19	TRBJ1-5	CASSILPDRESNQPQHF	TGTGCCAGTAGTATCCTCCCGGACCGTGAGAGCAATCAGCCCCAGCATTTT
TRBD1	once	TRBV7-9	TRBJ2-2	CASSLVRDRGQNTGELFF	TGTGCCAGCAGCTTAGTGAGGGACAGGGGCCAGAACACCGGGGAGCTGTTTTTT
NA	NA	TRBV7-9	TRBJ1-1	CASSSYGGTEAFF	TGTGCCAGCAGCAGTTATGGGGGCACTGAAGCTTTCTTT
TRBD2	NA	TRBV7-2	TRBJ2-1	CASSIRTSDHNEQFF	TGTGCCAGCAGCATCCGGACTAGCGACCACAATGAGCAGTTCTTC
NA	NA	TRBV9	TRBJ2-2	CASSLNGRTAGELFF	TGTGCCAGCAGTCTTAACGGGAGGACAGCCGGGGAGCTGTTTTTT
NA	NA	TRBV7-2	TRBJ1-5	CASSWPGRGQPQHF	TGTGCCAGCAGCTGGCCGGGCCGTGGGCAGCCCCAGCATTTT